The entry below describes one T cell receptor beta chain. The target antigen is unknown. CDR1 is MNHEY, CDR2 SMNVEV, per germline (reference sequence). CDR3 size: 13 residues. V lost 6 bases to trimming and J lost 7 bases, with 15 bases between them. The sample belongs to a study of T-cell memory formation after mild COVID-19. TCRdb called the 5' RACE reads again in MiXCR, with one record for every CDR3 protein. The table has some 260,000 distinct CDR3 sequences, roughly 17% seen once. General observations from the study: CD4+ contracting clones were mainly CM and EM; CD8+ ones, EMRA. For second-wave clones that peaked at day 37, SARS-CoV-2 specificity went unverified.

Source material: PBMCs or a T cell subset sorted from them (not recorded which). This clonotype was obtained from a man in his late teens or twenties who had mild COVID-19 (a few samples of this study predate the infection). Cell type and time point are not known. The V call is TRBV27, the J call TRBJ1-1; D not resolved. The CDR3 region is CASSPRSGFEAFF. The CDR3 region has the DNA TGTGCCAGCAGCCCCCGGTCAGGTTTTGAAGCTTTCTTT.